This note documents a single T cell receptor (beta chain) sequence. Its target is not known. This specimen belongs to a study of CD8 T cells in ankylosing spondylitis. Overall study findings and caveats: Seven to nine highly homologous variants formed a TCR beta motif that appeared characteristic of ankylosing spondylitis blood.

By quantitative 5'-RACE with molecular barcodes, the TCR beta libraries were made. TCRdb redid the calling of the 5' RACE reads with MiXCR, one entry per CDR3 protein. The sample contains hundreds of thousands of distinct CDR3 sequences, more than 25% of which appear only once. V was trimmed by 0 bases and J by 0 bases, leaving 3 bases between them. There are 13 residues in the CDR3. Germline CDR1 MGHRA, CDR2 YSYEKL. The chain carries TRBV4-1 and TRBJ2-7; D gene unclear. This TCR was recovered from a male donor with ankylosing spondylitis. Sequenced material: blood, either unsorted or a sorted T cell fraction (not recorded which). CDR3 DNA sequence: TGCGCCAGCAGCCAAGACAGCTCCTACGAGCAGTACGTC. Protein product: CASSQDSSYEQYV.